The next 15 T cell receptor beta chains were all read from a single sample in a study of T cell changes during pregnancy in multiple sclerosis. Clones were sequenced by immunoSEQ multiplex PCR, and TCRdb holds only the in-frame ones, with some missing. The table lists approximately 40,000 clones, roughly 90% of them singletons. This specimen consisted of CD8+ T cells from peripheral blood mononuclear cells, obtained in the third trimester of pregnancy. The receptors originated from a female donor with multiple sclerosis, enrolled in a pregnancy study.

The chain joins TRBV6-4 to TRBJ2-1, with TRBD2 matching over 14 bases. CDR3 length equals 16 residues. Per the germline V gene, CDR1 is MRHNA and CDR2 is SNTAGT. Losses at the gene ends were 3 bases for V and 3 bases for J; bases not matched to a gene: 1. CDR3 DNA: TGTGCCAGCAGTGAGGGACTAGCGGGGGACTACAATGAGCAGTTCTTC. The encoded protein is CASSEGLAGDYNEQFF.

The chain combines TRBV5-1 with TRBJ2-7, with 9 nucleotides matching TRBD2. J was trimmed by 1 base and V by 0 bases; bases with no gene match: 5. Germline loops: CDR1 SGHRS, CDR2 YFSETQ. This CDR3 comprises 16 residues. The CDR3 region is CASSLAGSGGSYEQYF. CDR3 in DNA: TGCGCCAGCAGCTTGGCCGGTAGCGGGGGTTCCTACGAGCAGTACTTC.

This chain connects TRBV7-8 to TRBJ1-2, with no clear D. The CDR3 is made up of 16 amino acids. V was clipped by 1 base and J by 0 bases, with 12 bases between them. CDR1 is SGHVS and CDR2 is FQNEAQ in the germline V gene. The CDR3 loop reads CASSLETASANYGYTF. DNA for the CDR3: TGTGCCAGCAGCTTAGAGACTGCGTCGGCTAACTATGGCTACACCTTC.

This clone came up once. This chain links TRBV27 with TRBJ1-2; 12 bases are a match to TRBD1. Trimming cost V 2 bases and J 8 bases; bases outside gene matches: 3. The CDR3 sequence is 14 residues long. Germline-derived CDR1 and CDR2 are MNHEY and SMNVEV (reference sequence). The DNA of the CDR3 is TGTGCCAGCAGTTTAGGGACAGGGGGCCTAGGCTACACCTTC. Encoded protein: CASSLGTGGLGYTF.

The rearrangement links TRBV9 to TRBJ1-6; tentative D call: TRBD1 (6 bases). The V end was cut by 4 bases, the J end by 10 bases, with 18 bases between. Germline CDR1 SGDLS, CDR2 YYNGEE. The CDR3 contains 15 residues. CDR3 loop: CASSLRGGGASPLHF. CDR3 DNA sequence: TGTGCCAGCAGCCTAAGAGGGGGTGGGGCCTCACCCCTCCACTTT.

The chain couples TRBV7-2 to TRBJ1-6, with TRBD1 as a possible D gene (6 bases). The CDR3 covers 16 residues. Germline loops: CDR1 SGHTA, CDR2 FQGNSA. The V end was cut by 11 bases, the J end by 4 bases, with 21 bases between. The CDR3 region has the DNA TGTGCCTGCTCTGAGCAGATGGGGGCGTATAATTCACCCCTCCACTTT. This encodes CACSEQMGAYNSPLHF.

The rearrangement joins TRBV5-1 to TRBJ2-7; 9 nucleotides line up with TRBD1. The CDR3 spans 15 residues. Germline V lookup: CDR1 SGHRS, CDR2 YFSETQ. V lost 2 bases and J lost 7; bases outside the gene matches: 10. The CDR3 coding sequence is TGCGCCAGCAGCTTCGGACAGGGGAACTTGAGGGAGCAGTACTTC. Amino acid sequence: CASSFGQGNLREQYF.

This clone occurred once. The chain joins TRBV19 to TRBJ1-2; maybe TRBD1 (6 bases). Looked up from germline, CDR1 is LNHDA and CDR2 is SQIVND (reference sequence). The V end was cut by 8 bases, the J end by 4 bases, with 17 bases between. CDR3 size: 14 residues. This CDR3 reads CASSAGTIVYGYTF. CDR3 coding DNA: TGTGCCAGTTCCGCCGGGACAATCGTCTATGGCTACACCTTC. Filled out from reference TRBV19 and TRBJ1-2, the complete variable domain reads DGGITQSPKYLFRKEGQNVTLSCEQNLNHDAMYWYRQDPGQGLRLIYYSQIVNDFQKGDIAEGYSVSREKKESFPLTVTSAQKNPTAFYLCASSAGTIVYGYTFGSGTRLTVV.

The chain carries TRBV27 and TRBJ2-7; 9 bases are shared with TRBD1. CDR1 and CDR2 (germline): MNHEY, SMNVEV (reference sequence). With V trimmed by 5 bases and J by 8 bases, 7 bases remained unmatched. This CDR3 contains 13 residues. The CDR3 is CASSTPGTGKQYF. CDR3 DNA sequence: TGTGCCAGCAGTACACCCGGGACAGGGAAGCAGTACTTC.

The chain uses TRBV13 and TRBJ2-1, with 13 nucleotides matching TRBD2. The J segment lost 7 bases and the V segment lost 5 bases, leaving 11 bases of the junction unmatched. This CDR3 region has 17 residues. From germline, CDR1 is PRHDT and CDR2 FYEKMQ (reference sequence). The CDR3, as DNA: TGTGCCAGCAGCCCCGATGGACTAGCGGGAGTTATGAATGAGCAGTTCTTC. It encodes CASSPDGLAGVMNEQFF.

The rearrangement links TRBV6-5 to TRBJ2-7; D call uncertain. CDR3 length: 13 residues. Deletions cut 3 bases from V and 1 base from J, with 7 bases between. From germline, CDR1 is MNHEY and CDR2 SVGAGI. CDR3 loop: CASSYGQSYEQYF. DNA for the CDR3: TGTGCCAGCAGTTATGGCCAGTCCTACGAGCAGTACTTC.

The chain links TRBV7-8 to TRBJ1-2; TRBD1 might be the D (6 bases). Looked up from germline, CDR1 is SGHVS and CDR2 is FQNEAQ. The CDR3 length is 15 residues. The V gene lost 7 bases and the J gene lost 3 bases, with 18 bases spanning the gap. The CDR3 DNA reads TGTGCCAGCATACTTGGGACAAGGTTGGACTATGGCTACACCTTC. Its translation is CASILGTRLDYGYTF.

This CDR3 reads CASSQESVGGSSYEQYF. The CDR3 bases are TGCGCCAGCAGCCAAGAAAGCGTGGGAGGAAGCTCCTACGAGCAGTACTTC. The chain couples TRBV4-1 to TRBJ2-7; tentatively, D is TRBD2 (6 bases). V gave up 0 bases and J gave up 0 bases, with 15 bases separating them. CDR1 MGHRA and CDR2 YSYEKL come from the germline V gene. The CDR3 is made up of 17 amino acids.

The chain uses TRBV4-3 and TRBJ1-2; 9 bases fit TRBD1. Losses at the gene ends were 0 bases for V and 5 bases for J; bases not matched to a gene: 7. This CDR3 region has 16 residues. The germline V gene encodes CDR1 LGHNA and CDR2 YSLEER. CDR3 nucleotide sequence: TGCGCCAGCAGCCAAGATTCTGGGACAGGGCCTTATGGCTACACCTTC. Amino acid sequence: CASSQDSGTGPYGYTF.

CDR3 in amino acids: CASSFEDSGTGYFYNEQFF. As DNA, the CDR3 is TGTGCCAGCAGCTTCGAGGACTCCGGGACAGGTTACTTCTACAATGAGCAGTTCTTC. J is TRBJ2-1 and V is TRBV5-6; TRBD1 matches at 8 bases. CDR1 is SGHDT and CDR2 is YYEEEE in the germline V gene. The CDR3 sequence is 19 residues long. With V trimmed by 2 bases and J by 3 bases, 16 bases remained unmatched.